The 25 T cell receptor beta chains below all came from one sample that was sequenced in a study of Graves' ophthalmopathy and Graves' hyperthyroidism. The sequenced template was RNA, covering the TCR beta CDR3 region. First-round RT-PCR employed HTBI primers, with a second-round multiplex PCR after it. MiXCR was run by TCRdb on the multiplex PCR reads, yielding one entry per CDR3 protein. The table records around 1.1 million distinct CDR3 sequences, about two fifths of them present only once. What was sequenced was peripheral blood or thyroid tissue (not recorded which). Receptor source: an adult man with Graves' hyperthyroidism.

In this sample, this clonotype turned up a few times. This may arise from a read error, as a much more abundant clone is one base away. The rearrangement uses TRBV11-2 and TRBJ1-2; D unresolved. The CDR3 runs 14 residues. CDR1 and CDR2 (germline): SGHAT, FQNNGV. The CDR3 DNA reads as TGCGCCAGCAGCTCGGGCCGAGACTACTATGGCTACACCTTC. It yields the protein CASSSGRDYYGYTF.

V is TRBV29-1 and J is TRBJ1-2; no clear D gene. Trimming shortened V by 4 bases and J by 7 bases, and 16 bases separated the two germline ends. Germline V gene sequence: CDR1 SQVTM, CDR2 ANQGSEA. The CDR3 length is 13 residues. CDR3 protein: CSVARPGLAGYTF. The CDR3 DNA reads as TGCAGCGTTGCAAGACCGGGCCTAGCTGGCTACACCTTC.

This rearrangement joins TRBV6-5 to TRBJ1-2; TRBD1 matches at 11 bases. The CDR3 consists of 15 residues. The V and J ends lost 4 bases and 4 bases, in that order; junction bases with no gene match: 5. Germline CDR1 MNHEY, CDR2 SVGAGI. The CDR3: CASSLVGTGGYGYTF. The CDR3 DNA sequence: TGTGCCAGCAGTTTAGTCGGGACAGGGGGCTATGGCTACACCTTC.

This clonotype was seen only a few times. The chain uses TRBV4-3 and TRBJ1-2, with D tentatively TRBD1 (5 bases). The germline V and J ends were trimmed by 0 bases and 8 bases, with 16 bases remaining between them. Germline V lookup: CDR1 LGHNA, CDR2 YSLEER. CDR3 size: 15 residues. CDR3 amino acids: CASSQDSRQGGGYTF. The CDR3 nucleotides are TGCGCCAGCAGCCAAGATTCCCGGCAGGGAGGAGGCTACACCTTC.

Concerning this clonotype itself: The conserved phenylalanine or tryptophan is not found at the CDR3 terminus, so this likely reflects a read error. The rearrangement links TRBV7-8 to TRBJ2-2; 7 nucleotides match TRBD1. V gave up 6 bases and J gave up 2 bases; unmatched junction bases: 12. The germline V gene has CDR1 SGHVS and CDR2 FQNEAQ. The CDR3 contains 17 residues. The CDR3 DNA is TGTGCCAGCAGGTCTTGGACCGGGACAGCTAACACCGGGGAGCTGTTTATT. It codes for CASRSWTGTANTGELFI.

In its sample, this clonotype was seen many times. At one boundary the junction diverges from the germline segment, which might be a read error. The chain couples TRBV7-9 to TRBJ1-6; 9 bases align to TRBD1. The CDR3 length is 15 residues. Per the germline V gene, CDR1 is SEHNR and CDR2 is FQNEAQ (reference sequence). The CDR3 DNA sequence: TGTGCCACCAGCGGTGGGACAGGGTATAATTCACCCCTCCACTTT. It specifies CATSGGTGYNSPLHF.

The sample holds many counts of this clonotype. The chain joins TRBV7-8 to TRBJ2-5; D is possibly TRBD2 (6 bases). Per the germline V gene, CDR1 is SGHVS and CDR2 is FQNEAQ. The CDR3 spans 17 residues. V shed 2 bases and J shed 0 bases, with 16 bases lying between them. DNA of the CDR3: TGTGCCAGCAGCTTAAGGGGATGGGCGGGGAACCAAGAGACCCAGTACTTC. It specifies CASSLRGWAGNQETQYF.

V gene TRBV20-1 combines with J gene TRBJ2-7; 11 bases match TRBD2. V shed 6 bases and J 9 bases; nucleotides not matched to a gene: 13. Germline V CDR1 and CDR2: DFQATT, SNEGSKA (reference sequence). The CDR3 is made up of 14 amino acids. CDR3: CSAKTSGEADTQYF. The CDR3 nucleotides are TGCAGTGCCAAGACTAGCGGGGAAGCAGATACGCAGTACTTC.

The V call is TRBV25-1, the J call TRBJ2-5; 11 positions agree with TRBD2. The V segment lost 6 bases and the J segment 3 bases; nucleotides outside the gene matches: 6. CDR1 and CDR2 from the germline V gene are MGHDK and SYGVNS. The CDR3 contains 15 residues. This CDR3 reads CASSRRLAGKETQYF. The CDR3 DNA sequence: TGTGCCAGCAGCCGCCGACTAGCGGGAAAAGAGACCCAGTACTTC. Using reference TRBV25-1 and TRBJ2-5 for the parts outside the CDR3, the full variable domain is EADIYQTPRYLVIGTGKKITLECSQTMGHDKMYWYQQDPGMELHLIHYSYGVNSTEKGDLSSESTVSRIRTEHFPLTLESARPSHTSQYLCASSRRLAGKETQYFGPGTRLLVL.

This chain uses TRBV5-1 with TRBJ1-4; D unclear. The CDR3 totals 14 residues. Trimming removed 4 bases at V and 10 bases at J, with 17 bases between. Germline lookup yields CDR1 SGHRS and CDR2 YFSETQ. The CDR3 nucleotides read TGCGCCAGCAGCGCTTGGGATTCAGGCGGAAAACTGTTTTTT. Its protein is CASSAWDSGGKLFF.

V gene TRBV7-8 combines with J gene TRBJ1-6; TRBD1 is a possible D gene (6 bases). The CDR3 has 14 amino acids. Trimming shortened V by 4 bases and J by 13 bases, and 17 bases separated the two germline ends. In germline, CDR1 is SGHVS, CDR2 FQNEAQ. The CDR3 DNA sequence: TGTGCCAGCAGCTCCCGGGACACCGCAGGGCCCCTCCACTTT. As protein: CASSSRDTAGPLHF. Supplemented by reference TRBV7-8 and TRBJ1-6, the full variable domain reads GAGVSQSPRYKVAKRGQDVALRCDPISGHVSLFWYQQALGQGPEFLTYFQNEAQLDKSGLPSDRFFAERPEGSVSTLKIQRTQQEDSAVYLCASSSRDTAGPLHFGNGTRLTVT.

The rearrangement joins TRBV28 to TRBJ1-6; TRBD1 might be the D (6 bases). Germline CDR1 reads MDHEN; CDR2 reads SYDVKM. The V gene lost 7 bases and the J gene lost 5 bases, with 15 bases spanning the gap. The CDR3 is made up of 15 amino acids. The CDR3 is CASIVRTANNSPLHF. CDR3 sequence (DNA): TGTGCCAGCATCGTCAGGACAGCAAATAATTCACCCCTCCACTTT.

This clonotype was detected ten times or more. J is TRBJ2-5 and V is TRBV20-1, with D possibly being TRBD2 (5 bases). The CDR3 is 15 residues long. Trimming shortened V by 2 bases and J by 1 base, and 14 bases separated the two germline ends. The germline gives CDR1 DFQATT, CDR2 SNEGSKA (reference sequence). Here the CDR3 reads CSARPRRGFQETQYF. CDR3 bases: TGCAGTGCTAGACCTCGACGGGGTTTCCAAGAGACCCAGTACTTC.

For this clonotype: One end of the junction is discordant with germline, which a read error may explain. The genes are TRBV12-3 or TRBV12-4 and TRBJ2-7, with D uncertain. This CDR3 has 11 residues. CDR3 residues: CASSFSYEQCF. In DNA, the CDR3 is TGTGCCAGCAGTTTCTCTTACGAGCAGTGCTTC.

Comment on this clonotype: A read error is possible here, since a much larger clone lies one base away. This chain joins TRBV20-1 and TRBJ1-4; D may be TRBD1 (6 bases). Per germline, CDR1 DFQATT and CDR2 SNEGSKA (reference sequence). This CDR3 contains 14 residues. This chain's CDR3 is CSARGPGGGEKLLF. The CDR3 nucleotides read TGCAGTGCTAGAGGACCGGGGGGCGGGGAAAAACTGCTTTTT.

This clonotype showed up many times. This chain's CDR3 is CSARETSYGYTF. The CDR3 DNA follows: TGCAGTGCTAGGGAGACAAGCTATGGCTACACCTTC. The chain links TRBV20-1 to TRBJ1-2; D not resolved. CDR3 length equals 12 residues. Germline values: CDR1 DFQATT, CDR2 SNEGSKA (reference sequence). The ends were cut back, 3 bases at V and 4 bases at J, with 9 bases in the middle.

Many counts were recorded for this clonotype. The CDR3 region is CSATLAGGVETQYF. CDR3 DNA: TGCAGCGCAACCCTAGCGGGAGGGGTCGAGACCCAGTACTTC. J is TRBJ2-5 and V is TRBV29-1; 12 bases align to TRBD2. Germline V gives CDR1 SQVTM, CDR2 ANQGSEA. This CDR3 is 14 amino acids long. V dropped 7 bases and J dropped 5; count of bases not matched to a gene: 8.

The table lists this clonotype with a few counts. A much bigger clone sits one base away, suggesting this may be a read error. CDR3 residues: CASSFALGAYTEAFF. The CDR3 bases are TGTGCCAGCAGCTTCGCCCTGGGGGCTTACACTGAAGCTTTCTTT. This chain uses TRBV7-2 with TRBJ1-1; tentative D call: TRBD1 (6 bases). The CDR3 has 15 amino acids. CDR1 is SGHTA, CDR2 FQGNSA, per germline. V was cut by 3 bases and J by 3 bases, with 14 bases left in between.

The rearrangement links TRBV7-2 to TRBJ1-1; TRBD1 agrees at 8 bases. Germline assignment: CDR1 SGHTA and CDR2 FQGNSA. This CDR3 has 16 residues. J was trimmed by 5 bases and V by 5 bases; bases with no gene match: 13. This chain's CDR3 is CASSTPDRGSLTEAFF. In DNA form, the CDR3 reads TGTGCCAGCAGCACACCTGACAGGGGATCGTTGACTGAAGCTTTCTTT.

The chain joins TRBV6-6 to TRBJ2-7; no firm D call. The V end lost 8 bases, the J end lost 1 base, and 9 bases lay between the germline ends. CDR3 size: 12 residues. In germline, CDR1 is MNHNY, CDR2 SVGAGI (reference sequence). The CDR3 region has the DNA TGTGCCAGCGAGGACGGTTCCTACGAGCAGTACTTC. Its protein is CASEDGSYEQYF.

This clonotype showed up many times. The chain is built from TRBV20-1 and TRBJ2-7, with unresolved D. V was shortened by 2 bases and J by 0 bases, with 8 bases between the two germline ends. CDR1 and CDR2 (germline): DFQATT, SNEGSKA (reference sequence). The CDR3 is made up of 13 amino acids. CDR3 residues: CSARQESSYEQYF. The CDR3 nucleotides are TGCAGTGCTAGACAGGAGAGCTCCTACGAGCAGTACTTC.

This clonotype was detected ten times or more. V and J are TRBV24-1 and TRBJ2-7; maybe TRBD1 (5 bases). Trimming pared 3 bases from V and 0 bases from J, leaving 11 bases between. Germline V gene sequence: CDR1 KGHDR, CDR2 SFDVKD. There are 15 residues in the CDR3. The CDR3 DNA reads TGTGCCACCAGTGATACAGGACAAAACTCCTACGAGCAGTACTTC. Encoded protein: CATSDTGQNSYEQYF.

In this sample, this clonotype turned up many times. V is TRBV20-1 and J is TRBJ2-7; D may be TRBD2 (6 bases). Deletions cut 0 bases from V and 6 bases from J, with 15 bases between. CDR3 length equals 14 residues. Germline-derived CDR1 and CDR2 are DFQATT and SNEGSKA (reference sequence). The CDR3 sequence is CSARDRRAASEQYF. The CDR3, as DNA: TGCAGTGCTAGAGATAGGAGGGCGGCGTCCGAGCAGTACTTC.

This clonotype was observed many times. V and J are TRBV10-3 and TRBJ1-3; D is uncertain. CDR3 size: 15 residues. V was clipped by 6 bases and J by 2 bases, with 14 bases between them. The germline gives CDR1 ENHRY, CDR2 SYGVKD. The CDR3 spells CAIRTSWRTGNTIYF. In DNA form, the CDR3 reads TGTGCCATCAGGACATCTTGGAGGACTGGAAACACCATATATTTT.

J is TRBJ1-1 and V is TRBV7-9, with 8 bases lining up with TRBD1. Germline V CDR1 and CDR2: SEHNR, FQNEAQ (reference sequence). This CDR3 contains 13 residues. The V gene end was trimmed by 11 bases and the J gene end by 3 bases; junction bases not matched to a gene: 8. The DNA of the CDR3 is TGTGCCGGGACGGACAGGGTTGACACTGAAGCTTTCTTT. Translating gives CAGTDRVDTEAFF.